This TCR beta chain was identified during a study of Ad26.COV2.S vaccination and SARS-CoV-2 variants (dated by TCRdb to about 2021). Broadly, across the study: Vaccine-arm donors were drawn from COV1001, a multicentre, randomized, double-blind, placebo-controlled phase I-IIa trial of Ad26.COV2.S in healthy adults. Throughout the experiments and outcome assessment, investigators stayed blinded to trial group allocation. TCRbeta repertoire sequencing served as the tool for gauging how specific and how broad the SARS-CoV-2-reactive T cell receptors were following Ad26.COV2.S vaccination. A total of about 30 samples were included in the TCR-sequenced set, comprising around 20 Ad26.COV2.S vaccine recipients, 5 placebo recipients and 8 SARS-CoV-2 convalescent individuals. Ad26.COV2.S was given intramuscularly at 5x10^10 or 1x10^11 viral particles, as a single shot or as two shots 56 days apart. Participants in the trial were split at random into five groups of five each, receiving low-dose or high-dose Ad26.COV2.S once or twice, or else placebo on both occasions.

What this sample's treatment or condition label stands for: about 20 received Ad26.COV2.S at low or high dose, single or two shots; five or six received placebo; per-sample allocation not given. For vaccine and placebo recipients, the sequenced repertoires came from samples collected on day 63 after the first injection. In Cohort 1b, roughly 25 adults aged 18-55 years were enrolled at a single site in Boston, USA, between 29 July and 7 August 2020. As a vaccine, Ad26.COV2.S was a replication-incompetent adenovirus type 26 vector that expressed a prefusion-stabilized SARS-CoV-2 spike protein derived from the original Wuhan strain. Reading the germline V gene (reference sequence) gives CDR1 SEHNR and CDR2 FQNEAQ. Spanning cysteine to phenylalanine, the CDR3 consists of 14 amino acids. The DNA shown is the 42-base CDR3, in frame from base 1. Relative to germline, V is 5 bases shorter and J is 5 bases shorter, with 15 bases between their ends.

General conclusions and limits of the study: The study was not powered for comparison of responses between vaccine doses or regimens. Non-spike TCR breadth was comparable between vaccine and placebo recipients, consistent with the vaccine containing only spike. According to the authors, total T cell responses may have been underestimated by the TCR breadth and depth analyses. Ad26.COV2.S recipients had higher spike-specific TCR breadth than placebo recipients (P = 0.0014). After vaccination, spike-specific CD8+ and CD4+ T cell responses were reported to show substantial breadth.

The immunoSEQ Assay was the method used to sequence TCRbeta CDR3 regions. After extraction, genomic DNA underwent amplification by bias-controlled multiplex PCR, followed by high-throughput sequencing. The published analysis was carried out like this. To quantify the absolute abundance of each unique TCRbeta CDR3 region, sequences were collapsed and filtered. T cell fraction was estimated by normalizing TCRbeta template counts to usable DNA, which was measured by amplifying reference genes present in all nucleated cells. Repertoire TCRs were annotated as SARS-CoV-2-specific by exact matching of V gene, CDR3 amino acid sequence and J gene to a known reactive TCR set. The reference SARS-CoV-2 TCR set was obtained from MIRA and was filtered for enrichment in COVID-19-positive ImmuneCODE repertoires, whereby public or cross-reactive TCRs were removed. Using the MIRA antigens, annotated TCRs were further analysed by specific ORF or by position within an ORF. Breadth was defined as the number of annotated unique rearrangements divided by the total number of unique productive rearrangements, and depth was defined as the summed frequency of the annotated unique rearrangements. Group comparisons of TCR breadth used two-sided Wilcoxon rank-sum tests. TCRdb carries this immuneACCESS record with in-frame sequences only. Its versions omit some clonotypes, under half of them owing to an unresolved V gene in the studies checked, with the rest unexplained. Clonal size and the V and J genes are those of that table, whereas D and trimming came from the DNA. Counted in this sample were over 400,000 clones; about 92% of them appeared once. 1.5% to 2% of the sample is held by the ten biggest clonotypes.

Concerning this clone itself: The antigen this receptor binds is unknown. Base qualities are not recorded, but no much larger clone differs from it by a single base.

The rearranged segments are TRBV7-9 and TRBJ1-1; TRBD1 might be the D gene, on 5 matching bases. This TCR came from a person between 18 and 65 years old who received the Ad26.COV2.S COVID-19 vaccine or a placebo. Sequencing used peripheral blood, obtained in a trial of Ad26.COV2.S vaccine versus placebo. The nucleotide sequence reads as follows: TGTGCCAGCAGCCCAAGATCCAGGGAAACTGAAGCTTTCTTT. Its protein reads: CASSPRSRETEAFF.